This is a list of T cell receptor beta chains from one sample in a study of blood T cell repertoires in COVID-19. The repertoire was sequenced with immunoSEQ multiplex PCR; TCRdb's copy has only in-frame clones and lacks some. The sample records under 350,000 clones, approximately 90% being singletons. What was sequenced was peripheral blood. The receptors originated from a man aged 18 to 30 with active or convalescent COVID-19. The CDR3 runs from the conserved cysteine through the conserved F or W. The D gene is left open where the match is weak. Rows may omit the clone size; those that give it use once, few, many or a size class.

d_call j_call v_call clone_size cdr3_nt cdr3_aa
. TRBJ1-1 TRBV5-6 . TGTGCCAGCATGTCTCGAGATGAAGCTTTCTTT CASMSRDEAFF
TRBD1 TRBJ2-7 TRBV5-4 . TGTGCCAGCAGCCCCGGGACAGGAGCCTACGAGCAGTACTTC CASSPGTGAYEQYF
. TRBJ2-7 TRBV6-6 . TGTGCCAGCAGTTATCACCCTACCTCTTACGAGCAGTACTTC CASSYHPTSYEQYF
TRBD1 TRBJ2-1 TRBV4-1 . TGCGCCAGCAGCTTCAGTGGGGACAGCTACAATGAGCAGTTCTTC CASSFSGDSYNEQFF
. TRBJ2-1 TRBV7-9 . TGTGCCAGCAGCTCCCGACTGGAGCAGTTCTTC CASSSRLEQFF
. TRBJ2-7 TRBV30 once TGTGCCTGGGCGACAGGCTACGAGCAGTACTTC CAWATGYEQYF
. TRBJ2-7 TRBV5-6 . TGTGCCAGCAGGATCCCAAACAGCTACGAGCAGTACTTC CASRIPNSYEQYF
. TRBJ1-1 TRBV7-8 . TGTGCCAGCAGAACACAGGCGGACACTGAAGCTTTCTTT CASRTQADTEAFF
. TRBJ1-2 TRBV9 . TGTGCCAGCAGCGCAGTTGATCAGCTGGCGGGTGGCTACACCTTC CASSAVDQLAGGYTF
TRBD2 TRBJ2-2 TRBV24-1 . TGTGCCACCAGTGTAGGGGCGGGAGCATACACCGGGGAGCTGTTTTTT CATSVGAGAYTGELFF
. TRBJ2-6 TRBV9 . TGTGCCAGCAGCGTAGCCGGGACAGGGGCCAACGTCCTGACTTTC CASSVAGTGANVLTF
. TRBJ1-3 TRBV29-1 . TGCAGCGCGGGGGGAGGAACTGGAAACACCATATATTTT CSAGGGTGNTIYF
TRBD1 TRBJ1-1 TRBV7-9 . TGTGCCAGCAGCTACACAGGGGGCACTGAAGCTTTCTTT CASSYTGGTEAFF
. TRBJ2-7 TRBV5-1 . TGCGCCAGCAGCAATCGGGGGAACTACGAGCAGTACTTC CASSNRGNYEQYF
. TRBJ2-5 TRBV11-2 . TGTGCCAGCAGCTTAGGCCCGGGGGAGACCCAGTACTTC CASSLGPGETQYF
. TRBJ1-2 TRBV6-5 . TGTGCCAGCAGTTACCGATCACGGGGGTATGGCTACACCTTC CASSYRSRGYGYTF
. TRBJ2-7 TRBV7-8 . TGTGCCAGCAGCTCCAGCGGTCCCTACGAGCAGTACTTC CASSSSGPYEQYF
. TRBJ1-2 TRBV5-1 once TGCGCCAGCAGCTATTCTATTGAGTACGGCTACACCTTC CASSYSIEYGYTF
. TRBJ1-1 TRBV10-2 . TGCGCCAGCAGTGAGTCGACTCGGCGAGAGACTTTCTTT CASSESTRRETFF
. TRBJ2-7 TRBV5-1 . TGCGCCAGCAGCTCGGATCCTCACGGGTCCGAGCAGTACTTC CASSSDPHGSEQYF
TRBD2 TRBJ2-5 TRBV3-1/TRBV3-2 . TGTGCCAGCAGCCCTTGGACTAGCGGGGTTCAAGAGACCCAGTACTTC CASSPWTSGVQETQYF
TRBD1 TRBJ1-1 TRBV10-3 . TGTGCCACCCAGGGGGCGTTATTTGGAACTGAAGCTTTCTTT CATQGALFGTEAFF
TRBD1 TRBJ1-4 TRBV19 . TGTGCCAGTAGTACGACAGGGGAACTTCATGAAAAACTGTTTTTT CASSTTGELHEKLFF
TRBD2 TRBJ2-5 TRBV2 . TGTGCCAGCATAAGGCTAGCGGGTGCTCAAGAGACCCAGTACTTC CASIRLAGAQETQYF
. TRBJ1-3 TRBV29-1 few TGCAGCGTGTGGACAGACTCATACTCTGGAAACACCATATATTTT CSVWTDSYSGNTIYF
. TRBJ1-1 TRBV29-1 . TGCAGCGTTGAAGATCAGCGGGAACGAGAAGCTTTCTTT CSVEDQREREAFF
. TRBJ2-2 TRBV30 . TGTGCCTGGACAGTCACCGGGGAGCTGTTTTTT CAWTVTGELFF
TRBD2 TRBJ2-1 TRBV3-1/TRBV3-2 . TGTGCCAGCAGCCAAGTCGGCGGGAGGACTTACAATGAGCAGTTCTTC CASSQVGGRTYNEQFF
. TRBJ2-7 TRBV19 . TGTGCCAGTAGTATAACCAGGACAGCCGGAGCGTACTACGAGCAGTACTTC CASSITRTAGAYYEQYF
TRBD1 TRBJ2-3 TRBV6-6 . TGTGCCAGCAGCGAGGGACAGATCTACACAGATACGCAGTATTTT CASSEGQIYTDTQYF
. TRBJ2-7 TRBV11-2 . TGTGCCAGCAGCTTATCCCGCTACGAGCAGTACTTC CASSLSRYEQYF
. TRBJ1-1 TRBV20-1 . TGCAGTGCTAACAGGGAGGAAGCTTTCTTT CSANREEAFF
. TRBJ2-5 TRBV6-5 . TGTGCCAGCAGTACAAAACAGGGTCCTCAAGAGACCCAGTACTTC CASSTKQGPQETQYF
. TRBJ2-1 TRBV3-1/TRBV3-2 . TGTGCCAGCAGCCAAGATCTAGGGCAGGGAAATGAGCAGTTCTTC CASSQDLGQGNEQFF
. TRBJ2-3 TRBV19 . TGTGCCAGTAGTATGGCGGGGGCCACAGATACGCAGTATTTT CASSMAGATDTQYF
. TRBJ2-2 TRBV9 . TGTGCCAGCAGTGGAGGCGGGGAGCTGTTTTTT CASSGGGELFF
TRBD1 TRBJ1-1 TRBV5-1 . TGCGCCAGCAGCTTTAGCCCGGGACAGGGGTCTGAAGCTTTCTTT CASSFSPGQGSEAFF
. TRBJ2-7 TRBV29-1 . TGCAGCGTTGATCAGGGCTACGAGCAGTACTTC CSVDQGYEQYF